This passage covers 25 T cell receptor beta chains from one sample sequenced in a study of immune evolution from preneoplasia to lung adenocarcinoma. Generated by immunoSEQ multiplex PCR, the TCRdb table keeps only in-frame clones and is missing some. The sample lists more than 1,500 clones, approximately 84% seen once, with 7% to 9.5% in the top ten. Source material: FFPE tissue from an adenomatous hyperplasia lung lesion. Indicated subset: atypical adenomatous hyperplasia (AAH), lung preneoplasia. The receptors were gathered from a donor aged 70 or older with lung adenocarcinoma.

This clone was picked up one time. This chain joins TRBV6-1 and TRBJ1-2; D uncertain. The CDR3 has 12 amino acids. V dropped 1 base and J dropped 8 bases, with 8 bases sitting between them. Per the germline V gene, CDR1 is MNHNS and CDR2 is SASEGT. CDR3 sequence (DNA): TGTGCCAGCAGTGAAGTCAAGGGCGGCTACACCTTC. Translation gives CASSEVKGGYTF.

This clone was detected only a few times. This chain joins TRBV6-6 and TRBJ1-1; perhaps TRBD1 as D (5 bases). Trimming left V 7 bases short and J 10 bases short, with 13 bases between. CDR1 and CDR2 from the germline V gene are MNHNY and SVGAGI (reference sequence). This CDR3 contains 11 residues. The CDR3: CASTNVGVAFF. The CDR3 coding sequence is TGTGCCAGCACCAACGTGGGGGTAGCTTTCTTT.

This chain connects TRBV6-5 to TRBJ1-2; D is undetermined. V lost 0 bases and J 8 bases, leaving 19 bases between the germline ends. The CDR3 is made up of 16 amino acids. Germline values: CDR1 MNHEY, CDR2 SVGAGI. The DNA of the CDR3 is TGTGCCAGCAGTTACTCTGTCGGCGGCCCGATGGGGGGCTACACCTTC. As protein: CASSYSVGGPMGGYTF.

The V and J genes are TRBV19 and TRBJ1-1; tentative D call: TRBD1 (5 bases). The germline V gene encodes CDR1 LNHDA and CDR2 SQIVND (reference sequence). The CDR3 is 11 amino acids. Trimming removed 4 bases at V and 8 bases at J, with 8 bases between. CDR3 sequence reads: CASSTRAEAFF. CDR3 sequence (DNA): TGTGCCAGTAGTACCAGGGCGGAAGCTTTCTTT.

V usage is TRBV9 and J usage is TRBJ1-3; TRBD1 matches at 7 bases. CDR1 is SGDLS, CDR2 YYNGEE, per germline. Losses at the gene ends were 0 bases for V and 1 base for J; bases not matched to a gene: 7. The length of the CDR3 is 17 residues. The CDR3 nucleotides are TGTGCCAGCAGCGTAGACCACCCAGGGGGGTCTGGAAACACCATATATTTT. Translating it yields CASSVDHPGGSGNTIYF.

The genes are TRBV15 and TRBJ2-1; 9 bases match TRBD2. The germline V gene encodes CDR1 LNHNV and CDR2 YYDKDF (reference sequence). CDR3 size: 15 residues. V was pared by 3 bases and J by 8 bases, with 8 bases of the junction left unmatched. This CDR3 is CATSRRGREGDEQFF. The CDR3, as DNA: TGTGCCACCAGCAGGAGGGGGCGGGAGGGGGATGAGCAGTTCTTC.

The rearrangement links TRBV5-1 to TRBJ2-5, with 9 bases aligning to TRBD2. V shed 5 bases, J shed 3 bases, and the junction held 2 bases outside the gene matches. The CDR3 length is 13 residues. Germline lookup yields CDR1 SGHRS and CDR2 YFSETQ. CDR3 bases: TGCGCCAGCAGGGAGCGGGAGGAAGAGACCCAGTACTTC. Amino acids: CASREREEETQYF.

The chain employs TRBV10-3 and TRBJ2-7; 7 bases match TRBD1. Germline CDR1 and CDR2: ENHRY and SYGVKD. With V trimmed by 6 bases and J by 0 bases, 5 bases remained unmatched. The CDR3 covers 14 residues. The CDR3: CAIRGTDPSYEQYF. The DNA for the CDR3 is TGTGCCATCAGGGGGACAGACCCCTCCTACGAGCAGTACTTC.

This clone was found a few times. The chain has TRBV6-1 and TRBJ2-5; D is tentatively TRBD1 or TRBD2 (6 bases each). Germline assignment: CDR1 MNHNS and CDR2 SASEGT. The CDR3 spans 15 residues. Trimming cost V 1 base and J 5 bases, with 14 bases left between them. The CDR3 region is CASSEGPGAVETQYF. The CDR3 DNA sequence: TGTGCCAGCAGTGAAGGTCCGGGGGCGGTGGAGACCCAGTACTTC.

This chain links TRBV28 with TRBJ1-1; TRBD1 agrees at 8 bases. CDR3 length equals 17 residues. Trimming removed 7 bases from V and 3 bases from J; junction bases left unmatched: 16. Germline V gene lookup returns CDR1 MDHEN and CDR2 SYDVKM. CDR3 amino acids: CASTSLGRGRGDTEAFF. CDR3 DNA: TGTGCCAGCACCTCCCTGGGCAGGGGGCGCGGGGACACTGAAGCTTTCTTT.

The J gene is TRBJ1-3, the V gene TRBV5-3; D perhaps matches TRBD1 (5 bases). TRBV5-3 qualifies as an ORF whose function is uncertain. This CDR3 region has 14 residues. Trimming pared 0 bases from V and 2 bases from J, leaving 6 bases between. CDR3 region: CARSLVGPGNTIYF. DNA of the CDR3: TGTGCCAGAAGCTTGGTGGGGCCTGGAAACACCATATATTTT.

The chain employs TRBV28 and TRBJ1-1, with TRBD1 matching over 8 bases. The V and J ends lost 5 bases and 6 bases, in that order; junction bases with no gene match: 8. The CDR3 is 14 amino acids. Germline V gene lookup returns CDR1 MDHEN and CDR2 SYDVKM. The CDR3 region is CASSPRTGKSEAFF. The CDR3 region has the DNA TGTGCCAGCAGTCCCAGGACAGGGAAGTCTGAAGCTTTCTTT.

The V gene is TRBV9, the J gene TRBJ2-5; D remains ambiguous. Trimming took 1 base from V and 7 from J, leaving 8 bases between them. The CDR3 extends over 12 amino acids. The germline gives CDR1 SGDLS, CDR2 YYNGEE. The CDR3 region has the DNA TGTGCCAGCAGCGTAAATGAGAGGACCCAGTACTTC. This codes for CASSVNERTQYF.

V and J are TRBV5-1 and TRBJ2-7, with D possibly being TRBD1 (6 bases). The V and J ends lost 3 bases and 2 bases respectively, with 12 bases between them. The CDR3 totals 14 residues. Germline V gene lookup returns CDR1 SGHRS and CDR2 YFSETQ. CDR3 DNA sequence: TGCGCCAGCAGCTCGACAGGAGAGCCCTACGAGCAGTACTTC. Its protein product is CASSSTGEPYEQYF.

Only one count was recorded for this clone. This sequence joins TRBV19 and TRBJ2-1; 8 bases are shared with TRBD2. Germline CDR1 and CDR2: LNHDA and SQIVND (reference sequence). The CDR3 consists of 13 residues. V lost 5 bases and J lost 8; bases outside the gene matches: 5. The CDR3 protein is CASSPSGRDEQFF. The CDR3 region has the DNA TGTGCCAGTAGTCCGAGCGGGAGAGATGAGCAGTTCTTC.

The CDR3, as DNA: TGTGCCAGCAGCAACCGGGCCCTGGGTCGGACCAAAAACATTCAGTACTTC. The encoded protein is CASSNRALGRTKNIQYF. The J gene is TRBJ2-4, the V gene TRBV13; D is uncertain. The CDR3 contains 17 residues. The germline V gene has CDR1 PRHDT and CDR2 FYEKMQ (reference sequence). Trimming left V 5 bases short and J 2 bases short, with 19 bases between.

The chain uses TRBV4-2 and TRBJ2-7; 11 bases match TRBD2. This CDR3 is built from 16 residues. Germline lookup yields CDR1 LGHNA and CDR2 YNFKEQ. Trimming at V came to 4 bases and at J to 5 bases, leaving 10 bases not matched to a gene. For the CDR3, the DNA is TGTGCCAGCAGCCCAGCTGCCGGGACTAGCGGTGACGAGCAGTACTTC. It translates to CASSPAAGTSGDEQYF.

This clone was counted once. This sequence joins TRBV6-5 and TRBJ1-2; TRBD1 matches at 9 bases. J lost 5 bases, V lost 6 bases, and 10 bases had no gene match. Germline V gene sequence: CDR1 MNHEY, CDR2 SVGAGI. This CDR3 is built from 15 residues. As DNA, the CDR3 is TGTGCCAGCAGATCCAGGACAGGGGCCGGGTATGGCTACACCTTC. Its translation: CASRSRTGAGYGYTF.

The CDR3 DNA is TGCGCCAGCAGCTTGGATTTTAGCGGGCAGTATTTT. This sequence encodes CASSLDFSGQYF. The genes are TRBV5-1 and TRBJ2-3; TRBD2 might be the D (6 bases). The CDR3 runs to 12 residues. V dropped 0 bases and J dropped 11 bases, with 10 bases sitting between them. CDR1 SGHRS and CDR2 YFSETQ come from the germline V gene.

This sequence joins TRBV5-1 and TRBJ2-1; D might be TRBD1 or TRBD2, each matching 5 bases. The CDR3 spans 17 residues. V dropped 6 bases and J dropped 1 base, with 20 bases sitting between them. Germline loops: CDR1 SGHRS, CDR2 YFSETQ. CDR3 DNA sequence: TGCGCCAGCATCCCAACCCCTGGGACGGAGTCCTACAATGAGCAGTTCTTC. Protein: CASIPTPGTESYNEQFF.

The chain uses TRBV6-1 and TRBJ1-2; D is unclear. CDR1 MNHNS and CDR2 SASEGT come from the germline V gene. This CDR3 region has 11 residues. The ends were cut back, 2 bases at V and 12 bases at J, with 10 bases in the middle. CDR3 residues: CASSESEDDTF. The CDR3, as DNA: TGTGCCAGCAGTGAATCGGAGGACGACACCTTC.

Concerning this clone itself: The junction departs from germline at one end; a sequencing error may be responsible. The chain has TRBV6-1 and TRBJ1-1; a weak D match, TRBD1 (6 bases). The CDR3 contains 15 residues. Germline V gene data show CDR1 as MNHNS and CDR2 as SASEGT. The CDR3 nucleotides are TGTGCCAGCATCCGGGGACACACCATGAACACTGAAGCTTTTTTT. It is translated as CASIRGHTMNTEAFF.

The chain employs TRBV2 and TRBJ1-5; no clear D gene. In germline, CDR1 is SNHLY, CDR2 FYNNEI. The CDR3 length is 15 residues. The V end was cut by 2 bases, the J end by 4 bases, with 12 bases between. The CDR3 is CASSEWNYGNQPQHF. The CDR3 DNA is TGTGCCAGCAGTGAATGGAACTACGGGAATCAGCCCCAGCATTTT.

This sequence joins TRBV15 and TRBJ1-5, with D possibly matching TRBD1 (5 bases). The CDR3 contains 16 residues. Between the trimmed V and J ends, which lost 0 bases and 4 bases, there was a span of 13 bases. Germline loops: CDR1 LNHNV, CDR2 YYDKDF (reference sequence). This chain's CDR3 is CATSRDPGRPNQPQHF. The CDR3 coding sequence is TGTGCCACCAGCAGAGACCCGGGACGGCCAAATCAGCCCCAGCATTTT. The full variable domain, its missing parts supplied by reference TRBV15 and TRBJ1-5, is DAMVIQNPRYQVTQFGKPVTLSCSQTLNHNVMYWYQQKSSQAPKLLFHYYDKDFNNEADTPDNFQSRRPNTSFCFLDIRSPGLGDTAMYLCATSRDPGRPNQPQHFGDGTRLSIL.

CDR3 sequence (DNA): TGTGCCAGCAGCTTACAGGGTCAGCCCCAGCATTTT. It translates to CASSLQGQPQHF. The gene calls are TRBV7-2 and TRBJ1-5; a possible D gene is TRBD1 (5 bases). V dropped 2 bases and J dropped 6 bases, with 5 bases sitting between them. Germline V lookup: CDR1 SGHTA, CDR2 FQGNSA. This CDR3 spans 12 amino acids.